The rows below give T cell receptor beta chains drawn from one sample of a study of cytomegalovirus exposure and HLA in healthy donors. Sequencing was performed with immunoSEQ multiplex PCR; in TCRdb, only in-frame clones are kept and a portion is missing. Altogether over 45,000 clones are present, more than 80% being singletons, with the ten largest covering 0.95% to 1.3%. The specimen was PBMCs. The receptors here all came from a young man in good health and CMV-seronegative. Each CDR3 is given with its conserved first and last residue. D genes are given only for firm matches. The size of a clone is reported for some rows only, either as once, few or many, or as a class for expanded clones.

clone size | D gene | J gene | V gene | CDR3 protein | CDR3 DNA
few | - | TRBJ2-6 | TRBV6-4 | CASSETADSGANVLTF | TGTGCCAGCAGTGAGACAGCTGACTCTGGGGCCAACGTCCTGACTTTC
- | - | TRBJ2-5 | TRBV4-1 | CASSQEDGVRGQETQYF | TGCGCCAGCAGCCAAGAGGATGGAGTGCGGGGCCAAGAGACCCAGTACTTC
- | - | TRBJ2-3 | TRBV4-1 | CASSLPSPSRDTQYF | TGCGCCAGCAGCCTACCGAGCCCGTCGAGGGATACGCAGTATTTT
- | TRBD2 | TRBJ2-7 | TRBV5-6 | CASSLDRLAPYEQYF | TGTGCCAGCAGTTTAGACCGACTAGCCCCCTACGAGCAGTACTTC
- | TRBD2 | TRBJ2-3 | TRBV5-1 | CASSPASGRTDTQYF | TGCGCCAGCAGTCCCGCTAGCGGGAGGACAGATACGCAGTATTTT
- | TRBD2 | TRBJ2-3 | TRBV28 | CASSLITSASTDTQYF | TGTGCCAGCAGTTTAATTACTAGCGCGAGCACAGATACGCAGTATTTT
- | TRBD2 | TRBJ2-7 | TRBV5-5 | CASSLARTSDYEQYF | TGTGCCAGCAGCTTGGCCCGGACTAGTGACTACGAGCAGTACTTC
- | TRBD2 | TRBJ2-5 | TRBV6-1 | CASTKLGGTQETQYF | TGTGCCAGCACCAAACTCGGGGGGACTCAAGAGACCCAGTACTTC
- | - | TRBJ2-1 | TRBV20-1 | CSAQTTTRRFF | TGCAGTGCCCAGACGACAACGAGACGGTTCTTC
- | - | TRBJ2-3 | TRBV27 | CASRRGGLGTDTQYF | TGTGCCAGCAGGAGGGGGGGACTCGGCACAGATACGCAGTATTTT
- | TRBD2 | TRBJ2-1 | TRBV6-1 | CASSRTSGSHNEQFF | TGTGCCAGCAGCAGGACTAGCGGGAGCCACAATGAGCAGTTCTTC
- | - | TRBJ1-1 | TRBV19 | CASSIEALPRTEAFF | TGTGCCAGTAGTATAGAGGCCCTCCCGAGGACTGAAGCTTTCTTT
- | TRBD1 | TRBJ2-5 | TRBV5-1 | CASSPDRGGGETQYF | TGCGCCAGCAGCCCAGACAGGGGTGGAGGGGAGACCCAGTACTTC
- | - | TRBJ2-3 | TRBV9 | CASNLQGGGTDTQYF | TGTGCCAGCAACCTACAGGGTGGAGGCACAGATACGCAGTATTTT
- | TRBD1 | TRBJ1-4 | TRBV7-2 | CASSSGQGGGKLFF | TGTGCCAGCAGCTCCGGACAGGGCGGTGGAAAACTGTTTTTT
- | TRBD1 | TRBJ1-2 | TRBV6-5 | CASSYGGQGQGYTF | TGTGCCAGCAGTTATGGGGGACAGGGGCAGGGCTACACCTTC
- | - | TRBJ1-2 | TRBV7-9 | CASSSGLPFPHYGYTF | TGTGCCAGCAGCTCAGGCTTGCCCTTCCCGCACTATGGCTACACCTTC
- | TRBD2 | TRBJ2-1 | TRBV7-2 | CASSRTSGRSYNEQFF | TGTGCCAGCAGCAGGACTAGCGGGAGGTCCTACAATGAGCAGTTCTTC
- | - | TRBJ2-1 | TRBV6-5 | CASSYTRSNEQFF | TGTGCCAGCAGTTATACAAGGAGCAATGAGCAGTTCTTC
- | TRBD1 | TRBJ1-1 | TRBV5-1 | CASSPTTPGGNTEAFF | TGCGCCAGCAGCCCGACAACTCCAGGGGGAAACACTGAAGCTTTCTTT
- | - | TRBJ1-2 | TRBV27 | CASSRTGLMSYGYTF | TGTGCCAGCAGTAGAACCGGACTCATGAGCTATGGCTACACCTTC
- | TRBD1 | TRBJ2-5 | TRBV5-1 | CASSGSLRRDRVGETQYF | TGCGCCAGCAGCGGATCTCTTAGGAGGGACAGGGTCGGGGAGACCCAGTACTTC
- | - | TRBJ2-5 | TRBV18 | CASSPRRGETQYF | TGTGCCAGCTCACCCCGACGGGGAGAGACCCAGTACTTC
- | TRBD2 | TRBJ2-7 | TRBV4-1 | CASSQVQAGGYEQYF | TGCGCCAGCAGCCAAGTTCAAGCGGGAGGCTACGAGCAGTACTTC
few | TRBD2 | TRBJ2-7 | TRBV19 | CASSTAGGPYEQYF | TGTGCCAGTAGTACAGCGGGAGGGCCCTACGAGCAGTACTTC
- | TRBD1 | TRBJ1-2 | TRBV7-3 | CASSLGGTGGYGYTF | TGTGCCAGCAGCTTAGGCGGCACAGGGGGATATGGCTACACCTTC